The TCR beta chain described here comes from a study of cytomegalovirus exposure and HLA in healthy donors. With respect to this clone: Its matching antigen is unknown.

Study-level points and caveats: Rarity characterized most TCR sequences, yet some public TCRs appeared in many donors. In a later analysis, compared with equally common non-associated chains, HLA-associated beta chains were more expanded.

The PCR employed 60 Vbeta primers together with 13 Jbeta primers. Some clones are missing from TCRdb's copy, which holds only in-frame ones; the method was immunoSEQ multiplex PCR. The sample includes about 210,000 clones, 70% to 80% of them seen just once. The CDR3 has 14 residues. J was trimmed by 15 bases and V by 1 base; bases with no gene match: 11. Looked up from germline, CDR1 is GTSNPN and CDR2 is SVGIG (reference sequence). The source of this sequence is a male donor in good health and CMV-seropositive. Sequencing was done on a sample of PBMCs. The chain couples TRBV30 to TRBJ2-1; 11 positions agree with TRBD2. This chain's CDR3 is CAWSGEIAGGPPFF. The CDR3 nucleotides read TGTGCCTGGAGTGGGGAGATAGCGGGAGGGCCGCCGTTCTTC.